This T cell receptor (beta chain) is from a study of identical twins. Each donor (without exception) was a healthy Caucasian. As regards this clonotype: The antigen remains unidentified.

Notes on the study in general: Fewer insertions characterized abundant cord blood beta clonotypes, whereas memory repertoires showed none. Excess low generation probability was seen in twin-shared out-of-frame alpha sequences.

Template switching supplied a universal primer site; unique molecular identifiers were carried on the cDNA. TCRdb analysed the 5' RACE reads with MiXCR anew, one entry per CDR3 protein. The sample includes 1.5 million to 2 million distinct CDR3 sequences, about 30% of them seen just once. V shed 1 base and J shed 4 bases, with 7 bases lying between them. The CDR3 has 14 amino acids. Per germline, CDR1 KGHDR and CDR2 SFDVKD. The gene calls are TRBV24-1 and TRBJ2-1; D call uncertain. The material sequenced was cord blood. This TCR came from a newborn girl in good health. The CDR3 sequence is CATSDFLGYNEQFF. Written as DNA, the CDR3 is TGTGCCACCAGTGATTTTCTAGGATACAATGAGCAGTTCTTC.